This T cell receptor (beta chain) was identified during a study of CD8 T cells in Susac syndrome. Those who served as multiple sclerosis controls were treatment-naive patients with stable or active relapsing-remitting disease. Through negative isolation, CD4+ and CD8+ T cells were obtained, while TEMRA cells were enriched using FACS. An amount of RNA that ranged from roughly 0.5 to 1 ug was reverse transcribed with random hexamers. Amplification of TCR beta CDR3 across 54 Vbeta and 13 Jbeta was performed with immunoSEQ multiplex PCR. TCRdb re-called the immunoSEQ multiplex PCR reads through MiXCR, storing one row per CDR3 protein. The top ten clones hold about 0.094% of a sample with 150,000 to 200,000 distinct CDR3 sequences, approximately 95% of them seen once. The germline V gene encodes CDR1 SGHAT and CDR2 FQNNGV. The CDR3 is made up of 15 amino acids. The V and J ends lost 1 base and 6 bases respectively, with 16 bases between them.

The chain combines TRBV11-2 with TRBJ2-7; no reliable D call. Source material: CD4+ T cells from PBMCs. This sequence was found in a human donor with multiple sclerosis. CDR3 in amino acids: CASSLVLSNSREQYF. In DNA form, the CDR3 reads TGTGCCAGCAGCTTAGTACTGTCAAATTCTCGCGAGCAGTACTTC.